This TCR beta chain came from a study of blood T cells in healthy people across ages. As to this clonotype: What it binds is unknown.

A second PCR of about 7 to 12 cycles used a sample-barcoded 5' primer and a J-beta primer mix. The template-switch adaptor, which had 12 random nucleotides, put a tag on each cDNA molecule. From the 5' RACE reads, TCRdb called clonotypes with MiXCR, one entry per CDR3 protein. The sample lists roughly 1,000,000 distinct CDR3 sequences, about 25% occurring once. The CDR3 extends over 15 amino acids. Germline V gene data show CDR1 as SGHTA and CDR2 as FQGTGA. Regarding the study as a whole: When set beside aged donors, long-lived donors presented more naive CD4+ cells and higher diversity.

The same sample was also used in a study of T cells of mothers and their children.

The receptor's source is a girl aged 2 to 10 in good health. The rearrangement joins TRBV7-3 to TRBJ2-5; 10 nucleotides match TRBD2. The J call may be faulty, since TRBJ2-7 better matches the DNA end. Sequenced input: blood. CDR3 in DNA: TGTGCCAGCAGCGCTTTTGCTAGCGGGAGCTACGAGCAGTACTTC. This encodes CASSAFASGSYEQYF.